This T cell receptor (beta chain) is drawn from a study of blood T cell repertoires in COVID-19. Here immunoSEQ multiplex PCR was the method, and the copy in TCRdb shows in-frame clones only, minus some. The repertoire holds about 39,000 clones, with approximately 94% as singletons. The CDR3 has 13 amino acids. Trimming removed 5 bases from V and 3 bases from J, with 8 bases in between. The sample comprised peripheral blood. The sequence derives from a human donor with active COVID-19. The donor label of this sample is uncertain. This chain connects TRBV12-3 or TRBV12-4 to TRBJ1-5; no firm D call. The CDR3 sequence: CASSAGINQPQHF. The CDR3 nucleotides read TGTGCCAGCAGTGCAGGAATCAATCAGCCCCAGCATTTT.